This entry is about one T cell receptor beta chain. Its antigen is still unknown. This sample is part of a study of T cell responses to AZD1222 COVID-19 vaccine. Study observations and caveats: Spike-specific TCR breadth and depth went up after people got two AZD1222 doses. Reportedly, nearly half the spike-specific TCRs target unmutated variant regions.

Using immunoSEQ multiplex PCR, the repertoire was profiled, and TCRdb retains in-frame clones only, with some absent. The table shows 150,000 to 200,000 clones, with 70% to 90% occurring only once. Germline V lookup: CDR1 KGHDR, CDR2 SFDVKD. V trimming: 5 bases; J trimming: 2 bases; junction bases outside the gene matches: 1. The length of the CDR3 is 14 residues. This TCR was sampled from an adult in good health. The chain has TRBV24-1 and TRBJ2-3; 9 nucleotides line up with TRBD2. The material was peripheral blood, obtained on day 0 of AZD1222 vaccination. CDR3 region: CATSGGRDTDTQYF. CDR3 coding DNA: TGTGCCACCAGTGGCGGGAGGGACACAGATACGCAGTATTTT.